The 7 T cell receptor beta chains below were found in one sample sequenced in a study of Tregs in tolerant kidney transplant recipients. Produced via immunoSEQ multiplex PCR; TCRdb's table is partial and in-frame only. The sample lists over 50,000 clones, around 88% occurring once. Sequencing input: CD4+ T cells from blood. Receptors were obtained from a human donor in good health.

A remark on this clone: The junction and the germline gene differ at one end; a read error may be behind it. The J gene is TRBJ1-2, the V gene TRBV4-3; D is unresolved. Germline CDR1 and CDR2: LGHNA and YSLEER. The CDR3 is 13 residues long. CDR3 sequence reads: CASSQDPTNVPHF. In DNA, the CDR3 is TGCGCCAGCAGCCAAGATCCGACTAACGTTCCTCACTTC.

The chain uses TRBV19 and TRBJ2-1; possible D gene TRBD1, 5 bases. V dropped 9 bases and J dropped 7 bases, with 13 bases sitting between them. The CDR3 consists of 12 residues. Per germline, CDR1 LNHDA and CDR2 SQIVND (reference sequence). The CDR3 is CASLNRYNEQFF. The CDR3 nucleotides are TGTGCCAGCCTTAACAGGTATAATGAGCAGTTCTTC. The whole variable domain, remainder taken from reference TRBV19 and TRBJ2-1, is DGGITQSPKYLFRKEGQNVTLSCEQNLNHDAMYWYRQDPGQGLRLIYYSQIVNDFQKGDIAEGYSVSREKKESFPLTVTSAQKNPTAFYLCASLNRYNEQFFGPGTRLTVL.

This chain joins TRBV10-3 and TRBJ2-3; D possibly matches TRBD1 or TRBD2 (6 bases each). V was shortened by 3 bases and J by 4 bases, with 11 bases between the two germline ends. The CDR3 loop spans 14 amino acids. From germline, CDR1 is ENHRY and CDR2 SYGVKD. The CDR3 DNA is TGTGCCATCAGTGACGGTGGGGGGCCAGATACGCAGTATTTT. This sequence encodes CAISDGGGPDTQYF.

This clone showed up just a few times. The CDR3 here is CATSRDTQGQETQYF. The CDR3, as DNA: TGTGCCACCAGCAGAGACACACAGGGACAAGAGACCCAGTACTTC. This chain uses TRBV15 with TRBJ2-5, with D possibly being TRBD1 (6 bases). The ends were cut back, 0 bases at V and 2 bases at J, with 10 bases in the middle. The CDR3 loop spans 15 amino acids. Germline assignment: CDR1 LNHNV and CDR2 YYDKDF (reference sequence).

In its sample, this clone ranks as large. The chain links TRBV18 to TRBJ2-7; D perhaps matches TRBD1 (5 bases). The germline V and J ends were trimmed by 2 bases and 3 bases, with 11 bases remaining between them. The CDR3 contains 14 residues. The germline V gene has CDR1 KGHSH and CDR2 LQKENI. The CDR3 nucleotides are TGTGCCAGCTCACCAAGTCAGGGCCACTACGAGCAGTACTTC. Translation: CASSPSQGHYEQYF.

This clone is a singleton in its sample. The genes are TRBV30 and TRBJ2-1; a weak D match, TRBD2 (6 bases). Germline V gives CDR1 GTSNPN, CDR2 SVGIG (reference sequence). Trimming took 4 bases from V and 0 from J, leaving 16 bases between them. This CDR3 spans 16 amino acids. As DNA, the CDR3 is TGTGCCTGGATGGAGCCAGCGGGCATCTCCTACAATGAGCAGTTCTTC. Translated, it gives CAWMEPAGISYNEQFF.

The CDR3 DNA sequence: TGTGCTAGTGGTTTGACCAGTGGGGGGCTGAACACCGGGGAGCTGTTTTTT. It is translated as CASGLTSGGLNTGELFF. The rearrangement uses TRBV12-5 and TRBJ2-2; D is possibly TRBD1 or TRBD2 (6 bases each). Germline V lookup: CDR1 LGHNT, CDR2 FRNRAP. The CDR3 is 17 amino acids. Trimming stripped 2 bases from V and 1 base from J, with 14 bases between.